The source of this TCR beta chain is a study of blood T cell repertoires in COVID-19. In the study overall: T cells, B-cell-depleted T cells, or PBMCs provided the cDNA or gDNA that served as material.

Participant-given clinical history determined each cohort assignment. The recovered donors of Cohort 3 showed two negative PCRs, clearance, or symptom resolution. The CDR3 totals 16 residues. The V gene's germline CDR1 is SGHRS and CDR2 YFSETQ. V shed 0 bases and J shed 5 bases, with 17 bases lying between them. Sequencing was performed with immunoSEQ multiplex PCR; in TCRdb, only in-frame clones are kept and a portion is missing. The sample yields some 150,000 clones, about 80% seen once. This clonotype was obtained from a woman in her 50s who had recovered from COVID-19. The chain carries TRBV5-1 and TRBJ1-2; possible D gene TRBD1, 5 bases. The sample consisted of PBMCs or T cells enriched from blood (not recorded which). The CDR3 region is CASSLGGQGRRYGYTF. The CDR3 bases are TGCGCCAGCAGCTTGGGGGGCCAGGGCCGTCGTTATGGCTACACCTTC.